This T cell receptor (beta chain) originates from a study of identical twins. V was shortened by 2 bases and J by 4 bases, with 10 bases between the two germline ends. The CDR3 has 14 residues. This clonotype was detected ten times or more. A universal primer site came from template switching; cDNA carried unique molecular identifiers. MiXCR, run by TCRdb on the 5' RACE reads, gives a single entry per CDR3 protein. The sample lists around 450,000 distinct CDR3 sequences, around 14% occurring once. This sample also belongs to another study, concerning yellow fever vaccine responses in identical twins.

The TCR comes from a woman aged 18-35 years in good health. This chain connects TRBV12-3 or TRBV12-4 to TRBJ2-3; D ambiguous. The source material was CD4+ T cells sorted from blood. For the CDR3, the DNA is TGTGCCAGCAGTTTACCCAAGGGCGCAGATACGCAGTATTTT. Translating it yields CASSLPKGADTQYF.